A selection of T cell receptor beta chains follows, all from one sample in a study of cytomegalovirus exposure and HLA in healthy donors. Produced via immunoSEQ multiplex PCR; TCRdb's table is partial and in-frame only. Here the sample spans 150,000 to 200,000 clones, about 80% being singletons. The material sequenced was PBMCs. The source of these receptors is a young man in good health and CMV-seropositive. CDR3s include the opening cysteine and the closing phenylalanine or tryptophan. A D gene is named only where the DNA matches it firmly. Not all rows give a size; the values are once, few, many and, for expanded clones, a class.

TRBD1,TRBJ1-3,TRBV6-5,14,.,TGTGCCAGCAGTTCAGGGGGCTACGGAAACACCATATATTTT,CASSSGGYGNTIYF
.,TRBJ2-2,TRBV19,12,.,TGTGCCAGTAGTATCTATTCCGGGGAGCTGTTTTTT,CASSIYSGELFF
.,TRBJ1-2,TRBV28,15,.,TGTGCCAGCAGTTTACCCCCCCTGTCATCGGATGGCTACACCTTC,CASSLPPLSSDGYTF
.,TRBJ2-3,TRBV4-2,14,.,TGTGTCAGCAGCCAAGGAGGGAGCACAGATACGCAGTATTTT,CVSSQGGSTDTQYF
TRBD1,TRBJ2-5,TRBV5-1,15,.,TGCGCCAGCAGCTTGATGGGACAGGCCCGAGAGACCCAGTACTTC,CASSLMGQARETQYF
TRBD2,TRBJ2-7,TRBV4-1,15,once,TGCGCCAGCAGCCCACGAGGGGAGGGGAGATACGAGCAGTACTTC,CASSPRGEGRYEQYF
TRBD1,TRBJ2-7,TRBV27,13,.,TGTGCCAGCAGTCTCAGGGGGTCCTACGAGCAGTACTTC,CASSLRGSYEQYF
.,TRBJ2-3,TRBV6-5,13,.,TGTGCCAGCAGTTCGGGGGGCACAGATACGCAGTATTTT,CASSSGGTDTQYF
.,TRBJ1-2,TRBV5-1,14,.,TGCGCCAGCAGCTCCACAGGGCTTGGTTATGGCTACACCTTC,CASSSTGLGYGYTF
TRBD1,TRBJ1-1,TRBV27,13,.,TGTGCCAGCAGGCCAGGGGGATACACTGAAGCTTTCTTT,CASRPGGYTEAFF
.,TRBJ2-1,TRBV25-1,17,.,TGTGCCAGCAGTATCCTAGTGGGGAGGCCCTCCTACAATGAGCAGTTCTTC,CASSILVGRPSYNEQFF
.,TRBJ2-2,TRBV10-2,12,.,TGCGCCAGCAGTCAGGTCACCGGGGAGCTGTTTTTT,CASSQVTGELFF
.,TRBJ1-5,TRBV4-1,15,.,TGCGCCAGCAGCCAAGCTGGACAGCGAGGGCAGCCCCAGCATTTT,CASSQAGQRGQPQHF
.,TRBJ1-2,TRBV30,13,.,TGTGCCTGGAGTGGGGGCGGCCCTTATGGCTACACCTTC,CAWSGGGPYGYTF
TRBD2,TRBJ2-1,TRBV30,16,.,TGTGCCTGGAGCCAAAGTAGCGGGAGACTCTACAATGAGCAGTTCTTC,CAWSQSSGRLYNEQFF
TRBD1,TRBJ1-1,TRBV28,14,few,TGTGCCAGCAGTGTCCCGACAGGGCGGACTGAAGCTTTCTTT,CASSVPTGRTEAFF
TRBD2,TRBJ2-1,TRBV7-6,18,.,TGTGCCAGCAGCTTAGGCCGGACTAGCGGGCGATCCTACAATGAGCAGTTCTTC,CASSLGRTSGRSYNEQFF
.,TRBJ1-3,TRBV5-1,15,.,TGCGCCAGCAGCTCAGGCAGCGGCGGTGGAAACACCATATATTTT,CASSSGSGGGNTIYF
.,TRBJ2-3,TRBV6-5,14,few,TGTGCCAGCAGTTACTCCCATAGCACAGATACGCAGTATTTT,CASSYSHSTDTQYF
.,TRBJ1-2,TRBV19,13,.,TGTGCCACCGGACAGTCCTGGGACTATGGCTACACCTTC,CATGQSWDYGYTF
TRBD1,TRBJ2-7,TRBV11-2,16,.,TGTGCCAGCAGCTTGCGAGTAGTGGACAGGGCCTACGAGCAGTACTTC,CASSLRVVDRAYEQYF
.,TRBJ2-3,TRBV9,14,.,TGTGCCAGCAGCGTAGCTCCCGGCACAGATACGCAGTATTTT,CASSVAPGTDTQYF
.,TRBJ1-5,TRBV4-1,15,.,TGCGCCAGCAGCCAAGGAACACCCGGGGATCAGCCCCAGCATTTT,CASSQGTPGDQPQHF
TRBD1,TRBJ1-2,TRBV9,14,once,TGTGCCAGCAGCGAGACAGGGGGCATCTATGGCTACACCTTC,CASSETGGIYGYTF
.,TRBJ2-7,TRBV5-6,14,.,TGTGCCAGCAGCCGGCGGTTTAGCTCCTACGAGCAGTACTTC,CASSRRFSSYEQYF
TRBD2,TRBJ2-1,TRBV6-5,14,.,TGTGCCAGCAGTTTGGCTAGCGGGATAAATGAGCAGTTCTTC,CASSLASGINEQFF
.,TRBJ1-2,TRBV15,15,.,TGTGCCACCAGCAGATCCCGGGGGGCACGCTATGGCTACACCTTC,CATSRSRGARYGYTF
.,TRBJ2-7,TRBV6-1,15,.,TGTGCCAGCAGTGTCCTGATGACTAGCTCCTACGAGCAGTACTTC,CASSVLMTSSYEQYF
.,TRBJ1-1,TRBV11-2,15,few,TGTGCCAGCAGCCCGGAGGGACCCTATTACACTGAAGCTTTCTTT,CASSPEGPYYTEAFF
.,TRBJ1-4,TRBV28,17,.,TGTGCCAGCAGTTCGCAGGGGTTGGGTGCAACTAATGAAAAACTGTTTTTT,CASSSQGLGATNEKLFF
TRBD1,TRBJ2-3,TRBV2,15,.,TGTGCCAGCAGTCCGAAAGGACAGGTCCGAGATACGCAGTATTTT,CASSPKGQVRDTQYF
TRBD1,TRBJ2-7,TRBV6-5,15,.,TGTGCCAGCAGTTCCGACAGGGAAGGATTCTACGAGCAGTACTTC,CASSSDREGFYEQYF
TRBD1,TRBJ2-7,TRBV10-2,14,.,TGCGCCAGCAGCCCTGGGACAGGAGTTTACGAGCAGTACTTC,CASSPGTGVYEQYF
.,TRBJ1-2,TRBV30,15,.,TGTGCCTGGAGTGCCCACCTGGAGATCCGCTATGGCTACACCTTC,CAWSAHLEIRYGYTF
.,TRBJ1-2,TRBV6-5,15,.,TGTGCCAGCAGCCCTGATGGTGCCAGGCTATATGGCTACACCTTC,CASSPDGARLYGYTF
TRBD1,TRBJ1-2,TRBV6-5,15,.,TGTGCCAGCAGTTCTCCGGGACAGGGGAGCTATGGCTACACCTTC,CASSSPGQGSYGYTF
.,TRBJ1-3,TRBV2,17,.,TGTGCCAGCAGTGGCGATGTATGGGGCCCCTCTGGAAACACCATATATTTT,CASSGDVWGPSGNTIYF
.,TRBJ1-5,TRBV28,16,.,TGTGCCAGCAGTTATGTGGCGGCAACTAGCAATCAGCCCCAGCATTTT,CASSYVAATSNQPQHF
.,TRBJ2-3,TRBV30,13,.,TGTGCCTGGAGTGTAAGAGTGGCAGATACGCAGTATTTT,CAWSVRVADTQYF
TRBD1,TRBJ2-2,TRBV6-5,14,once,TGTGCCAGCAGTTTAGGGGGCTGGACCGGGGAGCTGTTTTTT,CASSLGGWTGELFF
TRBD1,TRBJ1-5,TRBV7-2,16,.,TGTGCCAGCAGCAGGACAGGCGGGGGGAGCAATCAGCCCCAGCATTTT,CASSRTGGGSNQPQHF
.,TRBJ2-2,TRBV11-3,14,.,TGTGCCAGCAGCCCCAGGGTTTACACCGGGGAGCTGTTTTTT,CASSPRVYTGELFF
.,TRBJ1-2,TRBV27,13,.,TGTGCCAGCAGTTTGTCGGGGGGCGCCGGCTACACCTTC,CASSLSGGAGYTF
.,TRBJ2-5,TRBV19,13,.,TGTGCCAGTAGGCCAGGGGTCCAAGAGACCCAGTACTTC,CASRPGVQETQYF
.,TRBJ2-5,TRBV5-1,14,.,TGCGCCAGCAGCCCCGGGGGAAGGGAAGAGACCCAGTACTTC,CASSPGGREETQYF
TRBD1,TRBJ1-4,TRBV7-2,14,.,TGTGCCAGCAGCCCTCGGACAGGGGATGAAAAACTGTTTTTT,CASSPRTGDEKLFF
TRBD2,TRBJ2-1,TRBV11-2,13,.,TGTGCCAGCAGCTTTTACGCGGGACTAGTACAGTTCTTC,CASSFYAGLVQFF
.,TRBJ1-1,TRBV6-1,15,.,TGTGCCAGCAGTCCCAGAACAGAACGGAACACTGAAGCTTTCTTT,CASSPRTERNTEAFF
TRBD2,TRBJ2-1,TRBV27,15,.,TGTGCCAGCAGTTTCGGACTAGCGGGTTTAAATGAGCAGTTCTTC,CASSFGLAGLNEQFF
.,TRBJ1-4,TRBV5-1,14,.,TGCGCCAGCAGCTTGAGCGGAGCCTATGAGGAACTGTTTTTT,CASSLSGAYEELFF
TRBD2,TRBJ2-2,TRBV7-2,14,.,TGTGCCAGCAGGGGGGGGGTGAACACCGGGGAGCTGTTTTTT,CASRGGVNTGELFF
TRBD1,TRBJ1-1,TRBV4-3,14,.,TGCGCCAGCAGCCCGGACAGGGTGAACACTGAAGCTTTCTTT,CASSPDRVNTEAFF
.,TRBJ2-3,TRBV5-6,14,.,TGTGCCAGCAGCTTGTCTTTGGGGGGAGGTACGCAGTATTTT,CASSLSLGGGTQYF